There are a few counts of the clone carrying this TCR beta chain. What it binds is not known. The data were obtained in a study of beta chain features in type 1 diabetes. As every portion of the isolated RNA was reverse transcribed, the sequencing read expressed TCRB transcripts. Sequencing used immunoSEQ multiplex PCR; TCRdb keeps in-frame clones, though not all of them. Of 140,000 or so clones listed, about 10% are singletons. Looked up from germline, CDR1 is SGHRS and CDR2 is YFSETQ. CDR3 length: 16 residues. V shed 0 bases and J 4 bases; nucleotides not matched to a gene: 7. Each donor gave one heparinised blood draw averaging around 0.12 L. Whole-study results and caveats: Patients with Type 1 diabetes showed moderately but significantly shorter TCRB CDR3s in all four CD4+ subsets.

The sequence derives from a man younger than 35 in good health. The V gene is TRBV5-1, the J gene TRBJ2-3, with 8 bases aligning to TRBD1. Sequenced material: naive CD4+ T cells from blood. CDR3 sequence (DNA): TGCGCCAGCAGCTTGGACAGGGGGATAGTGGCAGATACGCAGTATTTT. Residues: CASSLDRGIVADTQYF. The full variable domain, its missing parts supplied by reference TRBV5-1 and TRBJ2-3, is KAGVTQTPRYLIKTRGQQVTLSCSPISGHRSVSWYQQTPGQGLQFLFEYFSETQRNKGNFPGRFSGRQFSNSRSEMNVSTLELGDSALYLCASSLDRGIVADTQYFGPGTRLTVL.